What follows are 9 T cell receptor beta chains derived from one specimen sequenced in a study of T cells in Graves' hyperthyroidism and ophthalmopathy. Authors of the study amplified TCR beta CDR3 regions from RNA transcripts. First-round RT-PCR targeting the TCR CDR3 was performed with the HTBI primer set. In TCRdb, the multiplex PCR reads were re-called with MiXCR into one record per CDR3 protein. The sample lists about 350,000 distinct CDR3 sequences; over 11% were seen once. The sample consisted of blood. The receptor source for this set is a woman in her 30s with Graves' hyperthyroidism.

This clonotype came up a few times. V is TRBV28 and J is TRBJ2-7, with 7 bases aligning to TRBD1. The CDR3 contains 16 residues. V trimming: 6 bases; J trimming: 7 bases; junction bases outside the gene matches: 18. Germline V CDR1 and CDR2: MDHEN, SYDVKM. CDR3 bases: TGTGCCAGCAGCTTAGTTCCCGGGACAGCTATCAAGGAGCAGTACTTC. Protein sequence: CASSLVPGTAIKEQYF.

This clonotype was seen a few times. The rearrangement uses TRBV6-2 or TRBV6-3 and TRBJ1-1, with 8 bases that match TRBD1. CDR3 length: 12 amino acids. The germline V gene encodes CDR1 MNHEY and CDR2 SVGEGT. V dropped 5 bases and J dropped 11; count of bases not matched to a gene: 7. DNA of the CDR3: TGTGCCAGCAGTAGACAGGGGCCTACGGCTTTCTTT. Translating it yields CASSRQGPTAFF.

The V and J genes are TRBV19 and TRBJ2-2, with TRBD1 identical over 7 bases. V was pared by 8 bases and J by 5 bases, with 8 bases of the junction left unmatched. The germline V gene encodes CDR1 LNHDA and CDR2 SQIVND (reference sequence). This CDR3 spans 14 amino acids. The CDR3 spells CASSGQPNTGELFF. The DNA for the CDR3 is TGTGCCAGTTCGGGACAGCCTAATACCGGGGAGCTGTTTTTT.

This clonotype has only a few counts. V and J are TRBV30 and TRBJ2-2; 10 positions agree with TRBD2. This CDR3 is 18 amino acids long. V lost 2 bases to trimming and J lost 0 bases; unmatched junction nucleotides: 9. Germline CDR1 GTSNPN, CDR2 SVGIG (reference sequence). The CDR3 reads CAWSSTRTSGTNTGELFF. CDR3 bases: TGTGCCTGGAGTTCGACCCGGACTAGCGGCACGAACACCGGGGAGCTGTTTTTT.

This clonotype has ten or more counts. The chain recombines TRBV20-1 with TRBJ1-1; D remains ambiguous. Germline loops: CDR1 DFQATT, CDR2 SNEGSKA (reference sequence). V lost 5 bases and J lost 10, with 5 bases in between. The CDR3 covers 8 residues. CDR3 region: CSAVGAFF. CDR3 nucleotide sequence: TGCAGTGCTGTGGGAGCTTTCTTT.

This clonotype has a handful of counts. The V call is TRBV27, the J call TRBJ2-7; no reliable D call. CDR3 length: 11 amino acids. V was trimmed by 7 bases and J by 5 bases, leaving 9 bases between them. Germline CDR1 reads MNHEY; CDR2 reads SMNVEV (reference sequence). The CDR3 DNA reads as TGTGCCAGCATGGGCAGGAACGAGCAGTACTTC. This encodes CASMGRNEQYF.

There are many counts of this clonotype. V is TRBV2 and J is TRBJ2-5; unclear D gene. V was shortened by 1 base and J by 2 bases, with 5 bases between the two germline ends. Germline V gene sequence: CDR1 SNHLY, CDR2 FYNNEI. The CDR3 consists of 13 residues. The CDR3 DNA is TGTGCCAGCAGTGAAGGGCCGCAAGAGACCCAGTACTTC. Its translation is CASSEGPQETQYF.

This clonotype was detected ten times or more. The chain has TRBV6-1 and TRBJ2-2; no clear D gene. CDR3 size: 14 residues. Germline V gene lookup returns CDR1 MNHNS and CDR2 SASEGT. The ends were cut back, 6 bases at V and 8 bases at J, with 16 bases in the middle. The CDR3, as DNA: TGTGCCAGCAGGATTTGGGTATCCCCTGGGGAGCTGTTTTTT. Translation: CASRIWVSPGELFF.

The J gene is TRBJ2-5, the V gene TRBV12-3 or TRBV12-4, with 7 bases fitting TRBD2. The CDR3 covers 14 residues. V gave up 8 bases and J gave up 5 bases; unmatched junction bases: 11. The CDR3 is CASSRREVGETQYF. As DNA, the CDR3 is TGTGCCAGCTCACGACGGGAGGTAGGGGAGACCCAGTACTTC.